This TCR beta chain stems from a study of blood T cells in healthy people across ages. Comment on this clonotype: Its antigen is not identified.

The CDR3 runs to 13 residues. Germline V gene data show CDR1 as SNHLY and CDR2 as FYNNEI. Broader study findings: Diversity estimates drawn from one million T cells were deemed underestimates. More naive CD4+ cells and higher diversity were found in long-lived than in aged donors.

A second roughly 6 to 11 cycle PCR used barcoded and J-beta primers. Using its own MiXCR run on the 5' RACE reads, TCRdb lists one record per CDR3 protein. The table records around 710,000 distinct CDR3 sequences, more than 40% of them present only once. Peripheral blood was drawn, approximately 9.7 milliliters per donor. This TCR came from an older woman in good health. Sequencing was performed on blood. The chain recombines TRBV2 with TRBJ2-4; D gene unclear. With the DNA end fitting TRBJ2-7 better, the J assignment may be wrong. CDR3 sequence (DNA): TGTGCCAGCAGTGATGAGCCGCCCTACGAGCAGTACTTC. Protein: CASSDEPPYEQYF.